This T cell receptor (beta chain) was recorded in a study of early T cells in non-severe SARS-CoV-2 infection. The CDR3 contains 16 residues. Trimming took 0 bases from V and 2 from J, leaving 16 bases between them. The germline gives CDR1 DFQATT, CDR2 SNEGSKA (reference sequence). In the case of this clonotype: What it binds is unknown.

Points from the study as a whole: Clonotype matching in VDJdb favored anti-spike CD8 responses and did not capture private and CD4 specificities.

TCRdb re-called the 5' RACE reads with MiXCR, one entry per CDR3 protein. The sample lists about 64,000 distinct CDR3 sequences, roughly 9% seen once, with about an eighth in the top ten. The sample here was whole blood, taken at baseline. V gene TRBV20-1 combines with J gene TRBJ1-2, with D maybe TRBD1 (5 bases). This sequence was found in an adult who was a healthcare worker with PCR-confirmed SARS-CoV-2 infection or an uninfected control (not recorded which). In nucleotides, the CDR3 is TGCAGTGCTAGAGATGGGACTATGGGGCAAAACTATGGCTACACCTTC. Encoded protein: CSARDGTMGQNYGYTF.